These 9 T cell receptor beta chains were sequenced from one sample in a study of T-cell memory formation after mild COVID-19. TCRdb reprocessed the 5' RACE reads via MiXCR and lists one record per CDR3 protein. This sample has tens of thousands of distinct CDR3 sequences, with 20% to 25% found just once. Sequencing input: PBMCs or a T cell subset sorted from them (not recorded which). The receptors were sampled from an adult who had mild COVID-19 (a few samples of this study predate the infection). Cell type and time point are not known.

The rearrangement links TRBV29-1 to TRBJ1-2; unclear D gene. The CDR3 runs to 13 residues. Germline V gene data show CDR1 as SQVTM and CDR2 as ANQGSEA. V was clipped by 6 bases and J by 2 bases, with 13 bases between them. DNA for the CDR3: TGCAGCGTCGACCAGACTGGGAACTATGGCTACACCTTC. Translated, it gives CSVDQTGNYGYTF.

The CDR3 spells CASSLDVTDEQFF. The CDR3, as DNA: TGCGCCAGCAGCTTAGATGTGACCGATGAGCAGTTCTTC. The rearrangement uses TRBV5-1 and TRBJ2-1; unclear D gene. From germline, CDR1 is SGHRS and CDR2 YFSETQ. The CDR3 is made up of 13 amino acids. Trimming removed 2 bases from V and 8 bases from J, with 11 bases in between. The full variable domain, completed using reference TRBV5-1 and TRBJ2-1, is KAGVTQTPRYLIKTRGQQVTLSCSPISGHRSVSWYQQTPGQGLQFLFEYFSETQRNKGNFPGRFSGRQFSNSRSEMNVSTLELGDSALYLCASSLDVTDEQFFGPGTRLTVL.

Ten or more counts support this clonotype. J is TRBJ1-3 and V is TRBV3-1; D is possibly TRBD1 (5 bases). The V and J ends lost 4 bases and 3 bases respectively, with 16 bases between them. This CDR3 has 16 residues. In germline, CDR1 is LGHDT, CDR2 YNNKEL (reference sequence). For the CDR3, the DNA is TGTGCCAGCAGCCCCGGGACCTTCGCAATTGGAAACACCATATATTTT. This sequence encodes CASSPGTFAIGNTIYF.

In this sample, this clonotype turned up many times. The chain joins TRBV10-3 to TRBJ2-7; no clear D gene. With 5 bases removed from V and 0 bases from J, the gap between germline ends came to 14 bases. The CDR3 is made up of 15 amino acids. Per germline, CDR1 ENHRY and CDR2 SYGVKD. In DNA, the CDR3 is TGTGCCATCAGTTCGTGGTCAAGCAGCTCCTACGAGCAGTACTTC. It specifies CAISSWSSSSYEQYF.

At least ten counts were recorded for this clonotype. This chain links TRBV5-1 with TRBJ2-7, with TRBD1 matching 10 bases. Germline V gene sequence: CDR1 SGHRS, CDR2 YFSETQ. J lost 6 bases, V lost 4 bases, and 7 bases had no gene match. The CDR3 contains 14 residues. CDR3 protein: CASSLAGQGFEQYF. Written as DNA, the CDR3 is TGCGCCAGCAGCCTGGCGGGACAGGGGTTCGAGCAGTACTTC.

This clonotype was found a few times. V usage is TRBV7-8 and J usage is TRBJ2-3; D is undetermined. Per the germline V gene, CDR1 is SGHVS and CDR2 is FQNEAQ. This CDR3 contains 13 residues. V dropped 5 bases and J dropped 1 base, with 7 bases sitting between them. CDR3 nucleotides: TGTGCCAGCAGCCTAGAGCGCACAGATACGCAGTATTTT. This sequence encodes CASSLERTDTQYF.

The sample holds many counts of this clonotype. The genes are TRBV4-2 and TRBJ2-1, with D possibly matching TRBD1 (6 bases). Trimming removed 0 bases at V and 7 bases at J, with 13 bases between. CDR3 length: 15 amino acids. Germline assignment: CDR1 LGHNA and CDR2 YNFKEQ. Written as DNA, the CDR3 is TGTGCCAGCAGCCAAGATCTGGGGGCCGTAAATGAGCAGTTCTTC. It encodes CASSQDLGAVNEQFF.

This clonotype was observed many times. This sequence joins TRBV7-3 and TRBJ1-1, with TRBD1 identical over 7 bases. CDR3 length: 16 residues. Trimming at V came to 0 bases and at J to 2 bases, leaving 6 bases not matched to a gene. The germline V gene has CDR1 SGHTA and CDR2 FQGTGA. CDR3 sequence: CASSLTPTGRNTEAFF. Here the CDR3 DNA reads TGTGCCAGCAGCTTAACACCGACAGGGCGTAACACTGAAGCTTTCTTT.

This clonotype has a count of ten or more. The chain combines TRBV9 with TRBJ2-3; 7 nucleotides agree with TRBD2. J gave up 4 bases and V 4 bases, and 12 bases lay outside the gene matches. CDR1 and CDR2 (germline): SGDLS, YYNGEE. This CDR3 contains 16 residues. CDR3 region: CASSRTGDYPSDTQYF. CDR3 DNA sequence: TGTGCCAGCAGCCGGACCGGGGACTACCCTTCAGATACGCAGTATTTT.